This T cell receptor (beta chain) derives from a study of regulatory T cells in long-lasting Graves disease. This clonotype was detected only a few times. The CDR3 is 14 residues long. Trimming took off 5 bases at V and 0 bases at J, with 8 bases between the two ends. CDR1 is SEHNR and CDR2 is FQNEAQ in the germline V gene (reference sequence). Time point: newly diagnosed GD, antithyroid drugs for less than 3 months. Researchers made the TCR library from RNA that was extracted from PBMCs. Arm-PCR of CDR3 regions with iRepertoire HTBI primers generated TCR beta libraries. TCRdb reprocessed the multiplex PCR reads via MiXCR and lists one record per CDR3 protein. The repertoire includes about 470,000 distinct CDR3 sequences, about 15% of them detected once, and around 17% sits in the top ten. These data were likewise used in another study, on T cells in Graves' hyperthyroidism and ophthalmopathy. That report adds: Diagnosing involved the use of clinical symptoms, serum thyroxine and TRAb, thyroid ultrasound and orbital computed tomography.

This chain uses TRBV7-9 with TRBJ1-5; D remains ambiguous. This receptor was obtained from a woman in her twenties or thirties with Graves disease. The sequenced sample was peripheral blood mononuclear cells (PBMCs), obtained at new diagnosis, from a patient treated with antithyroid drugs. This CDR3 is CASSPADSNQPQHF. In DNA, the CDR3 is TGTGCCAGCAGCCCCGCGGATAGCAATCAGCCCCAGCATTTT. The variable domain in full, completed from reference TRBV7-9 and TRBJ1-5, reads DTGVSQNPRHKITKRGQNVTFRCDPISEHNRLYWYRQTLGQGPEFLTYFQNEAQLEKSRLLSDRFSAERPKGSFSTLEIQRTEQGDSAMYLCASSPADSNQPQHFGDGTRLSIL.